The 31 T cell receptor beta chains below were found in one sample sequenced in a study of CD8+CD57+ T cells in acquired aplastic anemia. Profiling of TCR beta VDJ combinations and CDR3 sequences used genomic DNA as template. TCRdb recomputed calls from the reads with MiXCR, one row per CDR3 protein. The sample includes about 70,000 distinct CDR3 sequences, 45% to 55% of them seen just once. Sequenced input: sorted CD4+, CD8+, or CD8+CD57+ T cells (not recorded which) from PBMCs. These receptors all stem from a human donor in good health, serving as a control.

The chain is built from TRBV29-1 and TRBJ1-2; tentative D call: TRBD1 (6 bases). V lost 7 bases, J lost 7 bases, and 16 bases lay in between. CDR1 is SQVTM, CDR2 ANQGSEA, per germline. This CDR3 region has 12 residues. CDR3 sequence: CSARQVHGGYTF. The DNA of the CDR3 is TGCAGCGCTAGACAGGTGCACGGTGGCTACACCTTC.

This chain connects TRBV7-9 to TRBJ2-2; no definite D call. Germline CDR1 reads SEHNR; CDR2 reads FQNEAQ (reference sequence). The CDR3 runs 14 residues. Trimming stripped 8 bases from V and 1 base from J, with 11 bases between. CDR3 nucleotides: TGTGCCAGCTCGACGGAGTGGAACACCGGGGAGCTGTTTTTT. Translating it yields CASSTEWNTGELFF.

The rearrangement joins TRBV30 to TRBJ1-3; perhaps TRBD1 as D (5 bases). Germline V gene data show CDR1 as GTSNPN and CDR2 as SVGIG (reference sequence). The CDR3 loop spans 15 amino acids. The V and J ends lost 1 base and 2 bases respectively, with 12 bases between them. In nucleotides, the CDR3 is TGTGCCTGGAGTGGTGTCCAGGGCCCTGGAAACACCATATATTTT. Translating gives CAWSGVQGPGNTIYF.

The sample holds many counts of this clonotype. The genes are TRBV11-2 and TRBJ2-3; D call uncertain. This CDR3 has 12 amino acids. CDR1 is SGHAT, CDR2 FQNNGV, per germline. Deletions cut 6 bases from V and 6 bases from J, with 10 bases between. The CDR3: CASSHVRDTQYF. DNA of the CDR3: TGTGCCAGCAGTCATGTCCGGGATACGCAGTATTTT.

The rearrangement uses TRBV7-9 and TRBJ1-2; 7 bases line up with TRBD1. Losses at the gene ends were 2 bases for V and 6 bases for J; bases not matched to a gene: 6. This CDR3 contains 14 residues. From germline, CDR1 is SEHNR and CDR2 FQNEAQ (reference sequence). The CDR3 region has the DNA TGTGCCAGCAGCTTAAGTACAGGGGAGAATGGCTACACCTTC. As protein: CASSLSTGENGYTF.

This sequence joins TRBV11-1 and TRBJ1-4; D remains ambiguous. V was clipped by 5 bases and J by 1 base, with 14 bases between them. Germline V lookup: CDR1 SGHAT, CDR2 FQDESV (reference sequence). This CDR3 has 16 residues. The CDR3 here is CASSHRKGGTNEKLFF. CDR3 in DNA: TGTGCCAGCAGCCACCGAAAGGGTGGAACTAATGAAAAACTGTTTTTT.

Concerning this clonotype itself: The conserved phenylalanine or tryptophan normally closing the CDR3 is absent here, so this likely arose from a read error. The J gene is TRBJ1-1, the V gene TRBV7-6; D perhaps matches TRBD1 (5 bases). The CDR3 sequence is 13 residues long. V lost 5 bases and J lost 3, with 10 bases in between. CDR1 SGHVS and CDR2 FNYEAQ come from the germline V gene. CDR3 sequence: CASSVGGYTEAFL. The CDR3 DNA follows: TGTGCCAGCAGCGTGGGGGGGTACACTGAAGCTTTCCTT.

As regards this clonotype: The missing conserved phenylalanine or tryptophan at the end of this CDR3 makes a read error likely. The rearrangement uses TRBV4-3 and TRBJ2-3; possibly TRBD2 for D (6 bases). CDR3 length equals 16 residues. CDR1 and CDR2 from the germline V gene are LGHNA and YSLEER. Between the trimmed V and J ends, which lost 0 bases and 4 bases, there was a span of 14 bases. CDR3 DNA sequence: TGCGCCAGCAGCCAAGAAGGATCACTAGCCCCAGATACGCAGTATCTT. As protein: CASSQEGSLAPDTQYL.

The chain has TRBV19 and TRBJ1-2, with 8 nucleotides matching TRBD1. CDR1 LNHDA and CDR2 SQIVND come from the germline V gene (reference sequence). Unmatched junction bases numbered 6, after V lost 3 bases and J lost 6 bases. This CDR3 has 14 amino acids. Here the CDR3 reads CASSIPGQAHGYTF. CDR3 nucleotides: TGTGCCAGTAGTATCCCGGGACAGGCGCATGGCTACACCTTC.

This clonotype was counted once. The rearrangement joins TRBV19 to TRBJ1-4; D is possibly TRBD1 (5 bases). CDR1 LNHDA and CDR2 SQIVND come from the germline V gene (reference sequence). V lost 8 bases, J lost 0 bases, and 13 bases lay in between. The CDR3 covers 15 residues. The CDR3 here is CASGGTVATNEKLFF. Here the CDR3 DNA reads TGTGCCAGTGGCGGGACGGTTGCAACTAATGAAAAACTGTTTTTT.

V is TRBV25-1 and J is TRBJ2-7; D remains unclear. This CDR3 has 13 residues. CDR1 is MGHDK and CDR2 is SYGVNS in the germline V gene. V lost 8 bases and J 6 bases, leaving 17 bases between the germline ends. The CDR3 region has the DNA TGTGCCAGCGCCTTTGCTACGGTTAGCGAGCAGTACTTC. It specifies CASAFATVSEQYF.

The chain employs TRBV7-9 and TRBJ2-5; no clear D gene. CDR1 is SEHNR and CDR2 is FQNEAQ in the germline V gene (reference sequence). CDR3 length: 14 residues. Trimming cost V 4 bases and J 1 base, with 10 bases left between them. As DNA, the CDR3 is TGTGCCAGCAGCTCCTACAGTAGCCAAGAGACCCAGTACTTC. This gives the protein CASSSYSSQETQYF.

This clonotype was recorded at least ten times. The J gene is TRBJ2-7, the V gene TRBV11-2; 11 bases line up with TRBD1. The CDR3 length is 18 residues. Germline CDR1 and CDR2: SGHAT and FQNNGV. Trimming took 5 bases from V and 3 from J; bases not matched to a gene: 15. The DNA for the CDR3 is TGTGCCAGCAGCCCTCGGACAGGGGGCCGCGGGACCAGCTACGAGCAGTACTTC. Residues: CASSPRTGGRGTSYEQYF.

The chain carries TRBV20-1 and TRBJ1-6, with a weak D call TRBD1 (5 bases). Germline loops: CDR1 DFQATT, CDR2 SNEGSKA (reference sequence). The CDR3 spans 13 residues. Trimming pared 3 bases from V and 7 bases from J, leaving 10 bases between. The CDR3 region is CSARDISNSPLHF. The CDR3 DNA reads TGCAGTGCTAGGGACATCTCCAATTCACCCCTCCACTTT.

The chain employs TRBV7-6 and TRBJ1-3; 7 nucleotides match TRBD1. This CDR3 spans 16 amino acids. CDR1 and CDR2 from the germline V gene are SGHVS and FNYEAQ. The V segment lost 5 bases and the J segment 0 bases; nucleotides outside the gene matches: 7. In DNA, the CDR3 is TGTGCCAGCAGCGTAGTAGGGGGCCTCTCTGGAAACACCATATATTTT. This translates into CASSVVGGLSGNTIYF.

V is TRBV7-9 and J is TRBJ2-5; TRBD2 agrees at 12 bases. J gave up 5 bases and V 6 bases, and 10 bases lay outside the gene matches. CDR1 and CDR2 (germline): SEHNR, FQNEAQ (reference sequence). The CDR3 is 16 residues long. The DNA of the CDR3 is TGTGCCAGCAGTTTCACTAGCGGGGGGCCGTGGGAGACCCAGTACTTC. Translation gives CASSFTSGGPWETQYF.

V and J are TRBV12-3 or TRBV12-4 and TRBJ1-2; D is uncertain. V was pared by 5 bases and J by 6 bases, with 4 bases between. CDR3 length: 10 amino acids. In DNA, the CDR3 is TGTGCCAGCAGTGAAGATGGCTACACCTTC. Residues: CASSEDGYTF.

This clonotype was detected a few times. The chain couples TRBV19 to TRBJ1-6; a weak D match, TRBD1 (5 bases). The CDR3 is 15 amino acids. Deletions cut 6 bases from V and 7 bases from J, with 16 bases between. Germline V gives CDR1 LNHDA, CDR2 SQIVND (reference sequence). CDR3 in amino acids: CASSHDSRPNSPLHF. The DNA for the CDR3 is TGTGCCAGTAGCCATGACAGCCGACCGAATTCACCCCTCCACTTT. Full variable domain (remainder filled in from reference TRBV19 and TRBJ1-6): DGGITQSPKYLFRKEGQNVTLSCEQNLNHDAMYWYRQDPGQGLRLIYYSQIVNDFQKGDIAEGYSVSREKKESFPLTVTSAQKNPTAFYLCASSHDSRPNSPLHFGNGTRLTVT.

The chain couples TRBV2 to TRBJ2-7; the match to TRBD1 covers 9 bases. Germline-derived CDR1 and CDR2 are SNHLY and FYNNEI. The length of the CDR3 is 14 residues. Unmatched junction bases numbered 9, after V lost 7 bases and J lost 5 bases. CDR3: CASITGQGPHEQYF. CDR3 in DNA: TGTGCCAGCATCACGGGACAGGGACCCCACGAGCAGTACTTC.

The chain recombines TRBV10-3 with TRBJ1-2, with 9 nucleotides matching TRBD1. Germline-derived CDR1 and CDR2 are ENHRY and SYGVKD. This CDR3 is 14 amino acids long. J was trimmed by 5 bases and V by 6 bases; bases with no gene match: 7. CDR3 bases: TGTGCCATCAGCTCGGGACAGGGTGTATATGGCTACACCTTC. Its translation: CAISSGQGVYGYTF.

The table lists this clonotype with a count of one. The chain is built from TRBV20-1 and TRBJ1-6; 11 nucleotides agree with TRBD1. CDR1 is DFQATT, CDR2 SNEGSKA, per germline (reference sequence). V lost 3 bases to trimming and J lost 6 bases; unmatched junction nucleotides: 7. The length of the CDR3 is 16 residues. The CDR3, as DNA: TGCAGTGCTAGTCCGGGACAGGGGGGAGGTAATTCACCCCTCCACTTT. Residues: CSASPGQGGGNSPLHF.

This clonotype was counted at least ten times. V and J are TRBV6-1 and TRBJ1-3; TRBD1 is a possible D gene (5 bases). Trimming pared 3 bases from V and 0 bases from J, leaving 12 bases between. The CDR3 totals 16 residues. Per the germline V gene, CDR1 is MNHNS and CDR2 is SASEGT. As DNA, the CDR3 is TGTGCCAGCAGTGATAGGGACGGGGACTCTGGAAACACCATATATTTT. As protein: CASSDRDGDSGNTIYF.

This clonotype has only a few counts. V is TRBV19 and J is TRBJ1-5; D call uncertain. Germline V gene lookup returns CDR1 LNHDA and CDR2 SQIVND (reference sequence). V lost 5 bases, J lost 0 bases, and 11 bases lay in between. The length of the CDR3 is 15 residues. CDR3 bases: TGTGCCAGTAGTGAACTTCAGGATAGCAATCAGCCCCAGCATTTT. It translates to CASSELQDSNQPQHF.

This clonotype was found once. This sequence joins TRBV20-1 and TRBJ1-1; D perhaps matches TRBD1 (5 bases). This CDR3 has 14 residues. Germline lookup yields CDR1 DFQATT and CDR2 SNEGSKA (reference sequence). Trimming cost V 5 bases and J 1 base, with 14 bases left between them. CDR3 amino acids: CSAGGLGGNTEAFF. The CDR3, as DNA: TGCAGTGCTGGAGGTCTCGGGGGGAACACTGAAGCTTTCTTT.

This clonotype ranks as medium-sized (0.01 to 0.1%). The chain couples TRBV20-1 to TRBJ2-7; TRBD1 agrees at 7 bases. The CDR3 covers 13 residues. Losses at the gene ends were 3 bases for V and 3 bases for J; bases not matched to a gene: 5. CDR1 and CDR2 (germline): DFQATT, SNEGSKA (reference sequence). Here the CDR3 reads CSARGTADYEQYF. The CDR3 DNA reads as TGCAGTGCTAGGGGGACAGCTGACTACGAGCAGTACTTC.

V and J are TRBV2 and TRBJ1-5; 11 bases align to TRBD1. The length of the CDR3 is 14 residues. After removal of 8 bases from V and 6 bases from J, the junction contained 6 bases not matched to a gene. Germline V CDR1 and CDR2: SNHLY, FYNNEI. The CDR3 DNA is TGTGCCAGCGGTCCGGGACAGGGGGGTCAGCCCCAGCATTTT. This gives the protein CASGPGQGGQPQHF.

This CDR3 reads CSVVRAQPEAFF. CDR3 DNA: TGCAGCGTTGTAAGGGCACAACCTGAAGCTTTCTTT. J is TRBJ1-1 and V is TRBV29-1; D uncertain. Trimming removed 4 bases at V and 6 bases at J, with 12 bases between. The CDR3 runs to 12 residues. Germline CDR1 SQVTM, CDR2 ANQGSEA.

The chain has TRBV19 and TRBJ1-2; 7 bases match TRBD1. This CDR3 has 15 amino acids. In germline, CDR1 is LNHDA, CDR2 SQIVND (reference sequence). J lost 4 bases, V lost 3 bases, and 8 bases had no gene match. CDR3 loop: CASSMDWQGGYGYTF. CDR3 coding DNA: TGTGCCAGTAGTATGGACTGGCAGGGGGGCTATGGCTACACCTTC.

V usage is TRBV20-1 and J usage is TRBJ2-7; 9 nucleotides line up with TRBD1. The length of the CDR3 is 14 residues. CDR1 and CDR2 from the germline V gene are DFQATT and SNEGSKA (reference sequence). J was trimmed by 6 bases and V by 2 bases; bases with no gene match: 8. In DNA form, the CDR3 reads TGCAGTGCTAGAACCGGGACAGGGTTGTCCGAGCAGTACTTC. It codes for CSARTGTGLSEQYF.

A remark on this clonotype: Sequence at one end of the junction differs from germline and may be a read error. The J gene is TRBJ2-5, the V gene TRBV7-7; a weak D match, TRBD1 (6 bases). The CDR3 consists of 13 residues. Per the germline V gene, CDR1 is SSHAT and CDR2 is FNYEAQ (reference sequence). CDR3: CASSYRVQETQYF. Written as DNA, the CDR3 is TGTGCTAGCAGCTACAGGGTACAAGAGACCCAGTACTTC.

The CDR3 region has the DNA TGTGCCAGCGCAGCACCGACGAACACTGAAGCTTTCTTT. Translation: CASAAPTNTEAFF. The chain combines TRBV24-1 with TRBJ1-1; D is unresolved. Germline V gives CDR1 KGHDR, CDR2 SFDVKD. With 11 bases removed from V and 1 base from J, the gap between germline ends came to 13 bases. The CDR3 is 13 residues long.